This paragraph covers one T cell receptor beta chain sequence. What it binds is unknown. Sequencing used immunoSEQ multiplex PCR; TCRdb keeps in-frame clones, though not all of them. The sample has approximately 530,000 clones, about 96% seen once. Trimming pared 4 bases from V and 4 bases from J, leaving 18 bases between. The CDR3 extends over 15 amino acids. Germline CDR1 SGHRS, CDR2 YFSETQ. The sample comes from a study of shared clonotypes between healthy human individuals. General study results and limits: Around 5.3% of naive CD4 clonotypes were shared across several donors.

The gene calls are TRBV5-1 and TRBJ2-7; D may match TRBD1 or TRBD2 (6 bases each). The receptor was isolated from a woman younger than 45 in good health. Sequenced sample: naive CD4+ T cells sorted from blood. Subset: CD45RA+ positively selected. CDR3 in DNA: TGCGCCAGCAGCCATCGATTAGGGGGGCCTTACGAGCAGTACTTC. Residues: CASSHRLGGPYEQYF.